The 9 T cell receptor beta chains listed next were all sequenced from one sample in a study of response to subunit inactivated influenza vaccine. In TCRdb, the RT-PCR reads were re-called with MiXCR into one record per CDR3 protein. The sample lists 650,000 to 850,000 distinct CDR3 sequences, about 15% occurring once. The sample in question was PBMCs from blood, obtained around 14 days before vaccination. The receptors shown here come from a man in his forties or fifties who received an inactivated influenza vaccine.

Many counts were recorded for this clonotype. This chain uses TRBV10-3 with TRBJ2-7, with D perhaps TRBD1 or TRBD2 (5 bases each). The CDR3 consists of 13 residues. Trimming cost V 3 bases and J 5 bases, with 11 bases left between them. In germline, CDR1 is ENHRY, CDR2 SYGVKD. In nucleotides, the CDR3 is TGTGCCATCAGTGATAGGGACCGAGACGAGCAGTACTTC. Amino acid sequence: CAISDRDRDEQYF.

This clonotype was counted many times. The CDR3 protein is CASSYREYEQYF. DNA of the CDR3: TGTGCCAGCAGTTACAGGGAATACGAGCAGTACTTC. The V and J genes are TRBV12-3 or TRBV12-4 and TRBJ2-7; D possibly corresponds to TRBD1 (6 bases). CDR3 length: 12 residues. Trimming shortened V by 4 bases and J by 4 bases, and 8 bases separated the two germline ends.

The chain carries TRBV28 and TRBJ2-7; TRBD2 matches at 7 bases. V dropped 1 base and J dropped 2; count of bases not matched to a gene: 8. CDR3 length equals 16 residues. Germline V gene sequence: CDR1 MDHEN, CDR2 SYDVKM. The CDR3 loop reads CASSLFSGGRAYEQYF. The DNA of the CDR3 is TGTGCCAGCAGTTTATTTAGTGGCGGGAGAGCCTACGAGCAGTACTTC. Using reference TRBV28 and TRBJ2-7 for the parts outside the CDR3, the full variable domain is DVKVTQSSRYLVKRTGEKVFLECVQDMDHENMFWYRQDPGLGLRLIYFSYDVKMKEKGDIPEGYSVSREKKERFSLILESASTNQTSMYLCASSLFSGGRAYEQYFGPGTRLTVT.

This clonotype was picked up many times. The V gene is TRBV7-2, the J gene TRBJ2-4; tentatively, D is TRBD2 (5 bases). Trimming pared 4 bases from V and 1 base from J, leaving 8 bases between. The CDR3 totals 14 residues. CDR1 is SGHTA, CDR2 FQGNSA, per germline. DNA of the CDR3: TGTGCCAGCAGCTCCCCGGGGGCCAAAAACATTCAGTACTTC. This translates into CASSSPGAKNIQYF. The full variable domain, completed using reference TRBV7-2 and TRBJ2-4, is GAGVSQSPSNKVTEKGKDVELRCDPISGHTALYWYRQSLGQGLEFLIYFQGNSAPDKSGLPSDRFSAERTGGSVSTLTIQRTQQEDSAVYLCASSSPGAKNIQYFGAGTRLSVL.

This clonotype was recorded at least ten times. This chain joins TRBV18 and TRBJ1-3, with D possibly TRBD1 on 6 matching bases. V lost 2 bases to trimming and J lost 2 bases, with 10 bases between them. Germline-derived CDR1 and CDR2 are KGHSH and LQKENI. The CDR3 runs 15 residues. CDR3: CASSPSTGPGNTIYF. The CDR3 DNA is TGTGCCAGCTCACCAAGTACAGGGCCTGGAAACACCATATATTTT.

The chain carries TRBV5-1 and TRBJ2-3; D perhaps matches TRBD2 (5 bases). This CDR3 is 12 amino acids long. CDR1 and CDR2 from the germline V gene are SGHRS and YFSETQ. Trimming left V 4 bases short and J 5 bases short, with 8 bases between. CDR3 bases: TGCGCCAGCAGCGCGAGGGTAGATACGCAGTATTTT. This encodes CASSARVDTQYF.

The chain recombines TRBV10-3 with TRBJ2-1, with TRBD2 matching over 9 bases. Per germline, CDR1 ENHRY and CDR2 SYGVKD. The CDR3 has 15 amino acids. Germline trimming cut 4 bases from V and 5 bases from J; bases unmatched to any gene: 6. CDR3 residues: CAISGPGLANNEQFF. The CDR3 coding sequence is TGTGCCATCAGTGGACCGGGACTAGCAAACAATGAGCAGTTCTTC.

In its sample, this clonotype was seen many times. This rearrangement joins TRBV20-1 to TRBJ2-1, with 12 bases identical to TRBD1. Germline CDR1 DFQATT, CDR2 SNEGSKA (reference sequence). J gave up 9 bases and V 5 bases, and 11 bases lay outside the gene matches. The CDR3 is made up of 15 amino acids. The CDR3 DNA follows: TGCAGTGCTTCTAGGGGGGGACAGGGGGCGTTTGAGCAGTTCTTC. It codes for CSASRGGQGAFEQFF.

The gene calls are TRBV11-2 and TRBJ2-7; 8 bases are a match to TRBD2. The CDR3 has 16 residues. V shed 6 bases, J shed 2 bases, and the junction held 12 bases outside the gene matches. Germline lookup yields CDR1 SGHAT and CDR2 FQNNGV. The CDR3: CASRAPGGESPYEQYF. The CDR3 DNA sequence: TGTGCCAGCAGGGCCCCCGGGGGGGAATCCCCCTACGAGCAGTACTTC.